These 30 T cell receptor beta chains came from one sample sequenced in a study of T cells in Graves' hyperthyroidism and ophthalmopathy. TCR beta CDR3 regions were amplified from RNA transcripts. When the TCR CDR3 underwent first-round RT-PCR, the HTBI primer set was used. A single record per CDR3 protein comes from TCRdb applying MiXCR to the multiplex PCR reads. The sample comprises about 560,000 distinct CDR3 sequences, approximately 15% of which are singletons, and less than 9.5% rests with the top ten. Sequencing was carried out using blood. The source is a woman in her 30s with Graves' hyperthyroidism.

DNA for the CDR3: TGTGCCAGCGGGGAGAGGGGGCAGCCCGGGCAGTATTTT. Protein sequence: CASGERGQPGQYF. The V call is TRBV25-1, the J call TRBJ2-3, with TRBD1 matching 7 bases. The CDR3 runs to 13 residues. Germline values: CDR1 MGHDK, CDR2 SYGVNS. V shed 8 bases and J 11 bases; nucleotides not matched to a gene: 13.

This clonotype was found many times. The J gene is TRBJ1-2, the V gene TRBV5-1, with D tentatively TRBD1 (6 bases). V lost 2 bases and J 7 bases, leaving 12 bases between the germline ends. Germline CDR1 SGHRS, CDR2 YFSETQ. CDR3 length equals 13 residues. DNA for the CDR3: TGCGCCAGCAGCTTAAAGGGGGACGGTGGCTACACCTTC. As protein: CASSLKGDGGYTF.

At least ten counts were recorded for this clonotype. CDR3 coding DNA: TGTGCCTGGAGTGTTTTCCTGGGGACTGAAGCTTTCTTT. Encoded protein: CAWSVFLGTEAFF. This chain links TRBV30 with TRBJ1-1; D is undetermined. Germline V lookup: CDR1 GTSNPN, CDR2 SVGIG (reference sequence). V dropped 0 bases and J dropped 5 bases, with 10 bases sitting between them. This CDR3 contains 13 residues.

This clonotype was counted ten times or more. The genes are TRBV30 and TRBJ1-2, with 7 nucleotides matching TRBD1. CDR1 GTSNPN and CDR2 SVGIG come from the germline V gene (reference sequence). The V segment lost 4 bases and the J segment 4 bases; nucleotides outside the gene matches: 3. The CDR3 runs 12 residues. The chain's CDR3 is CAWTRGAYGYTF. In DNA form, the CDR3 reads TGTGCCTGGACCAGGGGGGCCTATGGCTACACCTTC.

This clonotype was seen many times. This sequence joins TRBV10-3 and TRBJ1-1, with TRBD1 matching 7 bases. This CDR3 is 13 amino acids long. V shed 10 bases, J shed 3 bases, and the junction held 8 bases outside the gene matches. Germline V gene lookup returns CDR1 ENHRY and CDR2 SYGVKD. The CDR3 DNA reads as TGTGCCACCGCGACGGGACAGTACACTGAAGCTTTCTTT. Translating it yields CATATGQYTEAFF.

The chain is built from TRBV3-1 and TRBJ2-1; 13 nucleotides align to TRBD2. The CDR3 runs 16 residues. In germline, CDR1 is LGHDT, CDR2 YNNKEL (reference sequence). With V trimmed by 8 bases and J by 6 bases, 10 bases remained unmatched. The CDR3 reads CASLLSGTSGTNEQFF. Here the CDR3 DNA reads TGTGCCAGCCTTTTGTCCGGGACTAGCGGGACCAATGAGCAGTTCTTC.

This clonotype was counted a few times. This rearrangement joins TRBV7-9 to TRBJ1-2, with 8 nucleotides matching TRBD1. V lost 4 bases, J lost 8 bases, and 9 bases stayed unmatched. CDR3 length: 14 residues. Germline CDR1 reads SEHNR; CDR2 reads FQNEAQ (reference sequence). CDR3: CASSSGTGDRGYTF. The CDR3 DNA reads TGTGCCAGCAGCTCTGGGACAGGCGATAGGGGCTACACCTTC.

This clonotype was picked up a small number of times. The chain joins TRBV20-1 to TRBJ2-1; tentatively, D is TRBD2 (5 bases). V was trimmed by 5 bases and J by 3 bases, leaving 8 bases between them. This CDR3 region has 12 residues. In germline, CDR1 is DFQATT, CDR2 SNEGSKA (reference sequence). CDR3 loop: CSAGELYNEQFF. The CDR3 DNA reads as TGCAGTGCTGGGGAGCTCTACAATGAGCAGTTCTTC.

There are many counts of this clonotype. CDR3 sequence: CASSFGRRVAFF. The CDR3 region has the DNA TGTGCCAGCAGCTTTGGGCGCAGGGTAGCTTTCTTT. V is TRBV13 and J is TRBJ1-1; TRBD1 is a possible D gene (5 bases). Per germline, CDR1 PRHDT and CDR2 FYEKMQ (reference sequence). This CDR3 has 12 residues. Trimming took 3 bases from V and 10 from J, leaving 12 bases between them.

Only a few counts were recorded for this clonotype. V and J are TRBV6-2 or TRBV6-3 and TRBJ2-4, with TRBD2 matching over 9 bases. The CDR3 covers 19 residues. V shed 9 bases, J shed 0 bases, and the junction held 18 bases outside the gene matches. Germline values: CDR1 MNHEY, CDR2 SVGEGT. CDR3 protein: CASLNWGGRALGAKNIQYF. The CDR3, as DNA: TGTGCCAGTCTAAACTGGGGCGGGAGGGCCCTCGGAGCCAAAAACATTCAGTACTTC.

This clonotype was picked up many times. The chain recombines TRBV20-1 with TRBJ2-3, with 10 bases fitting TRBD2. The V gene end was trimmed by 7 bases and the J gene end by 1 base; junction bases not matched to a gene: 5. Germline V gene data show CDR1 as DFQATT and CDR2 as SNEGSKA (reference sequence). The CDR3 runs 14 residues. CDR3 amino acids: CSEVAGGGTDTQYF. The CDR3 nucleotides are TGCAGTGAAGTAGCGGGAGGTGGCACAGATACGCAGTATTTT.

This clonotype occurred many times. V gene TRBV10-1 combines with J gene TRBJ2-7; 7 bases align to TRBD1. Germline lookup yields CDR1 WNHNN and CDR2 SYGVQD (reference sequence). CDR3 size: 15 residues. The J segment lost 5 bases and the V segment lost 4 bases, leaving 11 bases of the junction unmatched. Written as DNA, the CDR3 is TGCGCCAGCAGTGTGGTTACAGGGGTTCCCAACGAGCAGTACTTC. It encodes CASSVVTGVPNEQYF.

This clonotype was picked up many times. This chain joins TRBV27 and TRBJ1-5; 8 positions agree with TRBD1. Germline V gene lookup returns CDR1 MNHEY and CDR2 SMNVEV (reference sequence). Unmatched junction bases numbered 7, after V lost 5 bases and J lost 7 bases. The CDR3 extends over 14 amino acids. CDR3 in amino acids: CASSTGQGGQPQHF. For the CDR3, the DNA is TGTGCCAGCAGTACAGGACAGGGTGGGCAGCCCCAGCATTTT.

The chain is built from TRBV12-3 or TRBV12-4 and TRBJ1-5; TRBD1 aligns across 9 bases. V was pared by 5 bases and J by 1 base, with 6 bases of the junction left unmatched. This CDR3 region has 16 residues. Here the CDR3 reads CASSHPGTGSNQPQHF. CDR3 nucleotide sequence: TGTGCCAGCAGTCATCCCGGGACAGGGAGCAATCAGCCCCAGCATTTT.

This clonotype was picked up many times. The chain couples TRBV10-3 to TRBJ1-2; D may be TRBD1 (6 bases). CDR3 size: 12 residues. With 7 bases removed from V and 3 bases from J, the gap between germline ends came to 9 bases. Germline CDR1 ENHRY, CDR2 SYGVKD. The CDR3 DNA is TGTGCCATCAACGGGGGCGACTATGGCTACACCTTC. Protein sequence: CAINGGDYGYTF.

Of note for this clonotype: Possible read error: a much larger clone is one base away. This chain connects TRBV11-2 to TRBJ2-3, with 7 bases identical to TRBD1. CDR1 is SGHAT and CDR2 is FQNNGV in the germline V gene. This CDR3 has 16 amino acids. The CDR3 spells CDSSLVGGADTDTQYF. The CDR3 DNA follows: TGTGACAGCAGCTTAGTAGGGGGCGCCGACACAGATACGCAGTATTTT.

The chain employs TRBV25-1 and TRBJ2-7; D perhaps matches TRBD1 (5 bases). The V end lost 1 base, the J end lost 2 bases, and 15 bases lay between the germline ends. The germline V gene has CDR1 MGHDK and CDR2 SYGVNS. The CDR3 sequence is 16 residues long. The CDR3 loop reads CASSESPQGRPYEQYF. CDR3 sequence (DNA): TGTGCCAGCAGTGAATCGCCTCAGGGCAGGCCCTACGAGCAGTACTTC.

There are a few counts of this clonotype. The rearrangement joins TRBV5-1 to TRBJ1-2; D is perhaps TRBD1 (5 bases). V lost 5 bases, J lost 1 base, and 9 bases lay in between. The CDR3 contains 13 residues. Germline CDR1 and CDR2: SGHRS and YFSETQ. This CDR3 reads CASRQDDNYGYTF. In DNA, the CDR3 is TGCGCCAGCAGACAGGACGATAACTATGGCTACACCTTC.

This clonotype was counted many times. The V and J genes are TRBV30 and TRBJ1-3, with 10 bases lining up with TRBD1. The CDR3 has 16 amino acids. V lost 4 bases, J lost 3 bases, and 9 bases stayed unmatched. Germline V gene data show CDR1 as GTSNPN and CDR2 as SVGIG (reference sequence). This CDR3 is CAWISWGQGLGNTIYF. CDR3 sequence (DNA): TGTGCCTGGATTTCCTGGGGACAGGGGCTTGGAAACACCATATATTTT.

This clonotype was seen at least ten times. This chain uses TRBV20-1 with TRBJ1-3, with D possibly being TRBD1 (6 bases). V dropped 6 bases and J dropped 4 bases, with 16 bases sitting between them. The V gene's germline CDR1 is DFQATT and CDR2 SNEGSKA (reference sequence). This CDR3 contains 14 residues. CDR3 sequence reads: CSAKTRGRGNTIYF. The DNA of the CDR3 is TGCAGTGCCAAGACGAGGGGGAGAGGAAACACCATATATTTT.

The chain combines TRBV15 with TRBJ1-2; 11 positions match TRBD1. With V trimmed by 0 bases and J by 8 bases, 11 bases remained unmatched. The CDR3 runs 17 residues. CDR1 is LNHNV, CDR2 YYDKDF, per germline (reference sequence). Written as DNA, the CDR3 is TGTGCCACCAGCAGAGATACCCCAGGACAGGGGGCGCCCGGCTACACCTTC. The encoded protein is CATSRDTPGQGAPGYTF.

Ten or more counts support this clonotype. The V call is TRBV3-1, the J call TRBJ2-4; D remains unclear. V lost 0 bases and J 5 bases, leaving 5 bases between the germline ends. Germline values: CDR1 LGHDT, CDR2 YNNKEL (reference sequence). The CDR3 sequence is 13 residues long. The CDR3 protein is CASSQDLENIQYF. The CDR3 bases are TGTGCCAGCAGCCAAGATTTGGAAAACATTCAGTACTTC.

Written as DNA, the CDR3 is TGCGCCAGCAGAGAGGACAGGGGCCCGAACACTGAAGCTTTCTTT. It translates to CASREDRGPNTEAFF. This chain uses TRBV10-2 with TRBJ1-1, with 9 bases that match TRBD1. Germline loops: CDR1 WSHSY, CDR2 SAAADI. This CDR3 has 15 residues. The J segment lost 1 base and the V segment lost 6 bases, leaving 6 bases of the junction unmatched.

In this sample, this clonotype turned up a few times. The chain carries TRBV15 and TRBJ2-7; TRBD2 matches at 10 bases. The CDR3 runs 16 residues. Per the germline V gene, CDR1 is LNHNV and CDR2 is YYDKDF (reference sequence). V lost 0 bases to trimming and J lost 3 bases; unmatched junction nucleotides: 5. CDR3 sequence reads: CATSRDRSGRGYEQYF. The CDR3 nucleotides read TGTGCCACCAGCAGAGATCGGAGCGGGAGGGGCTACGAGCAGTACTTC.

Many counts were recorded for this clonotype. V is TRBV5-1 and J is TRBJ2-7; 14 positions agree with TRBD2. J lost 6 bases, V lost 4 bases, and 3 bases had no gene match. The CDR3 totals 14 residues. CDR1 is SGHRS and CDR2 is YFSETQ in the germline V gene. This chain's CDR3 is CASSMGLAGVEQYF. The CDR3, as DNA: TGCGCCAGCAGCATGGGACTAGCGGGAGTCGAGCAGTACTTC.

This clonotype was picked up many times. The chain employs TRBV28 and TRBJ2-2; D is possibly TRBD1 (5 bases). This CDR3 has 14 amino acids. The germline gives CDR1 MDHEN, CDR2 SYDVKM. V lost 8 bases and J lost 0, with 10 bases in between. DNA for the CDR3: TGTGCCAGCTCCGACAGCCCGAACACCGGGGAGCTGTTTTTT. This sequence encodes CASSDSPNTGELFF.

This clonotype has at least ten counts. The rearrangement links TRBV27 to TRBJ2-3; TRBD1 matches 10 bases. Germline CDR1 MNHEY, CDR2 SMNVEV (reference sequence). The CDR3 is 16 residues long. With V trimmed by 4 bases and J by 2 bases, 6 bases remained unmatched. The CDR3 nucleotides read TGTGCCAGCAGTTCCGACAGGGGGCTGTTCACAGATACGCAGTATTTT. Its protein product is CASSSDRGLFTDTQYF.

This clonotype came up many times. The chain links TRBV2 to TRBJ2-7, with D perhaps matching TRBD1 (5 bases). Per germline, CDR1 SNHLY and CDR2 FYNNEI. CDR3 length: 12 residues. The V end was cut by 6 bases, the J end by 9 bases, with 15 bases between. The CDR3 sequence: CASSENDQGQYF. The CDR3 nucleotides read TGTGCCAGCAGCGAGAACGACCAGGGGCAGTACTTC.

This clonotype was recorded at least ten times. This chain joins TRBV20-1 and TRBJ1-3; D possibly corresponds to TRBD1 (5 bases). The germline V gene encodes CDR1 DFQATT and CDR2 SNEGSKA (reference sequence). This CDR3 contains 13 residues. Trimming took off 7 bases at V and 3 bases at J, with 13 bases between the two ends. The CDR3 coding sequence is TGCAGTGTGGGAGGGGACGTTGGAAACACCATATATTTT. Residues: CSVGGDVGNTIYF.

The chain carries TRBV4-3 and TRBJ2-1; D may correspond to TRBD1 or TRBD2 (5 bases each). Germline V gene sequence: CDR1 LGHNA, CDR2 YSLEER. This CDR3 is built from 14 residues. Trimming left V 5 bases short and J 6 bases short, with 14 bases between. For the CDR3, the DNA is TGCGCCAGCAGCAAACGGCTTGGGGGCAATGAGCAGTTCTTC. Translating it yields CASSKRLGGNEQFF.